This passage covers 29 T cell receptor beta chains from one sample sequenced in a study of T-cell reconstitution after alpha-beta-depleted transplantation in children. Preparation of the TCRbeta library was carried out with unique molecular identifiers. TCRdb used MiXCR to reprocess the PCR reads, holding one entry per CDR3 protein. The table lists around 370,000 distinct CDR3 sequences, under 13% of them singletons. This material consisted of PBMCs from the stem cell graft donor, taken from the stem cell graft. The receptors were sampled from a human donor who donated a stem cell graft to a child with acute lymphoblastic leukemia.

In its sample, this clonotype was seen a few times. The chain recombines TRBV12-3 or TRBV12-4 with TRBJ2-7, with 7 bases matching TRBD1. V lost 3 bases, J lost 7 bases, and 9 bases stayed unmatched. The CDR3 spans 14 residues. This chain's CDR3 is CASSFPGQANEQYF. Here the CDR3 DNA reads TGTGCCAGCAGTTTCCCTGGACAGGCCAATGAGCAGTACTTC.

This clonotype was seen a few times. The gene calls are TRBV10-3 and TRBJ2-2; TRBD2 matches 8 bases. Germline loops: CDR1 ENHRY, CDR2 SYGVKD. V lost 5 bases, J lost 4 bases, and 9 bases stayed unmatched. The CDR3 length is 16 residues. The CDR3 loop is CAISLLADTGTGELFF. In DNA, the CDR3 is TGTGCCATCAGTTTACTAGCGGACACGGGCACCGGGGAGCTGTTTTTT.

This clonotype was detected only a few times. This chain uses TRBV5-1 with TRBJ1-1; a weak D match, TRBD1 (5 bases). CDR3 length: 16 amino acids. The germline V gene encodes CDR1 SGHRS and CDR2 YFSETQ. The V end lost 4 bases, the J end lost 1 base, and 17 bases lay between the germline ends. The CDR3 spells CASSRGHQIKNTEAFF. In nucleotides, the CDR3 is TGCGCCAGCAGCCGAGGACACCAAATCAAGAACACTGAAGCTTTCTTT.

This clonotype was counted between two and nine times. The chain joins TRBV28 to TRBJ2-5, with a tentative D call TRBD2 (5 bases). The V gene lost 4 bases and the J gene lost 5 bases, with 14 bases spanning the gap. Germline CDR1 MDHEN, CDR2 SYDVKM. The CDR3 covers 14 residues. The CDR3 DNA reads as TGTGCCAGCAGTTCCCCGGGGTCACGGGAGACCCAGTACTTC. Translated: CASSSPGSRETQYF.

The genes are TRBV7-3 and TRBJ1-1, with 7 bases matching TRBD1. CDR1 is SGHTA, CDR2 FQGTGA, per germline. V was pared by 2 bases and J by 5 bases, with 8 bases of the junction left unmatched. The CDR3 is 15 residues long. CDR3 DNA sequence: TGTGCCAGCAGCTTAGGGGCAGGGGGTGAGACTGAAGCTTTCTTT. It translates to CASSLGAGGETEAFF. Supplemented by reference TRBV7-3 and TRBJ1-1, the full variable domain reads GAGVSQTPSNKVTEKGKYVELRCDPISGHTALYWYRQSLGQGPEFLIYFQGTGAADDSGLPNDRFFAVRPEGSVSTLKIQRTERGDSAVYLCASSLGAGGETEAFFGQGTRLTVV.

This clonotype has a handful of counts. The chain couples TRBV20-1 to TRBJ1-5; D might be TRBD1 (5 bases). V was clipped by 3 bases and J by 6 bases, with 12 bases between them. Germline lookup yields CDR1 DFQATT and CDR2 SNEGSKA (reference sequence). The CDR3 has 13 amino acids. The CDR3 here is CSAREVRAQPQHF. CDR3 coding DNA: TGCAGTGCTAGGGAGGTCAGGGCTCAGCCCCAGCATTTT.

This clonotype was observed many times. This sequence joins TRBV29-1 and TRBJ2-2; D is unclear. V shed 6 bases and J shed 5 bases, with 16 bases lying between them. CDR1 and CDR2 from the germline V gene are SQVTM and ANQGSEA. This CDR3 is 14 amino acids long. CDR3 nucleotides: TGCAGCGTAGCCGACTTGGTTCGGACCGGGGAGCTGTTTTTT. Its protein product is CSVADLVRTGELFF.

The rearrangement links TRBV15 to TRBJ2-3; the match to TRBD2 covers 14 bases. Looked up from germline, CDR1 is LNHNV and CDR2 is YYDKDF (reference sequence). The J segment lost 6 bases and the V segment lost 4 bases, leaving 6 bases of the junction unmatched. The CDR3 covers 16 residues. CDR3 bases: TGTGCCACCAGCACGCGACTAGCGGGAGGGTGCGATACGCAGTATTTT. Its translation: CATSTRLAGGCDTQYF.

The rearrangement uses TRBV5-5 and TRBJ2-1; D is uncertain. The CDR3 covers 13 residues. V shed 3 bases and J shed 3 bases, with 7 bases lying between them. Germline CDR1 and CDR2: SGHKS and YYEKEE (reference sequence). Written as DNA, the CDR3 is TGTGCCAGCAGCTGGGCTAACTACAATGAGCAGTTCTTC. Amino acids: CASSWANYNEQFF.

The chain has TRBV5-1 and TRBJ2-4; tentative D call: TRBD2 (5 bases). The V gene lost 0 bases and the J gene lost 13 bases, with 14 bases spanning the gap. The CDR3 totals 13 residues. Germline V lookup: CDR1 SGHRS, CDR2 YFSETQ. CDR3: CASSLDIEGTQYF. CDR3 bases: TGCGCCAGCAGCTTGGATATTGAGGGAACCCAGTACTTC.

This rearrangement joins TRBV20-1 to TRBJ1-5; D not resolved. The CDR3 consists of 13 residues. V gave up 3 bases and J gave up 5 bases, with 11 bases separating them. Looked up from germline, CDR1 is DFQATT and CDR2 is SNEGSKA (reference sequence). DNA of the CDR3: TGCAGTGCTAGCCTAGACGAGGATCAGCCCCAGCATTTT. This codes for CSASLDEDQPQHF.

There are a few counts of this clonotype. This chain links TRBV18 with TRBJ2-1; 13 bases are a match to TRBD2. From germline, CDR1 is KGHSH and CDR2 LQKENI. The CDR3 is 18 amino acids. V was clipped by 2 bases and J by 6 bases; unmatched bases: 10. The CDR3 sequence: CASSPGGLAGVVGNEQFF. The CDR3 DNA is TGTGCCAGCTCACCAGGAGGACTAGCGGGGGTTGTGGGCAATGAGCAGTTCTTC.

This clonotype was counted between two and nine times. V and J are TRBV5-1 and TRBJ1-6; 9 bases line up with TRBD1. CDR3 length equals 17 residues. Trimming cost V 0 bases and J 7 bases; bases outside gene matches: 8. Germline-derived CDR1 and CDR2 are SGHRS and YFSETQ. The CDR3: CASSLAWTGDANSPLHF. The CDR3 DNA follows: TGCGCCAGCAGCTTGGCTTGGACAGGGGATGCGAATTCACCCCTCCACTTT. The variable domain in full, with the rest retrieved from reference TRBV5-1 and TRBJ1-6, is KAGVTQTPRYLIKTRGQQVTLSCSPISGHRSVSWYQQTPGQGLQFLFEYFSETQRNKGNFPGRFSGRQFSNSRSEMNVSTLELGDSALYLCASSLAWTGDANSPLHFGNGTRLTVT.

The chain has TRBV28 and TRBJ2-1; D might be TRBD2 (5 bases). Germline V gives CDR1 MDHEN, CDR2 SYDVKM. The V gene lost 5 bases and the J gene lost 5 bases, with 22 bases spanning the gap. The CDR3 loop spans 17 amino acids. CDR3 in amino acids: CASSRPRAPKGNNEQFF. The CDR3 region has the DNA TGTGCCAGCAGTCGACCGAGGGCCCCCAAGGGAAACAATGAGCAGTTCTTC.

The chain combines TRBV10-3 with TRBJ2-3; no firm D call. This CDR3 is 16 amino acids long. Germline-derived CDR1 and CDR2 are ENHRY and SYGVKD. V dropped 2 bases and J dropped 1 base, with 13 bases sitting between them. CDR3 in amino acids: CAISEPTRKGTDTQYF. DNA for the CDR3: TGTGCCATCAGTGAGCCAACTCGGAAAGGCACAGATACGCAGTATTTT.

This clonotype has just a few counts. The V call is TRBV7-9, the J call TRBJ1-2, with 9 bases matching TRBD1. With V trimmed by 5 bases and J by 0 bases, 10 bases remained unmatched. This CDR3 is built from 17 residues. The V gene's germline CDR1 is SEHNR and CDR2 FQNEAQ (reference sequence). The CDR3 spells CASSILPGQGSNYGYTF. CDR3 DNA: TGTGCCAGCAGCATACTTCCGGGACAGGGCTCTAACTATGGCTACACCTTC. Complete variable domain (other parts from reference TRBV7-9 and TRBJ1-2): DTGVSQNPRHKITKRGQNVTFRCDPISEHNRLYWYRQTLGQGPEFLTYFQNEAQLEKSRLLSDRFSAERPKGSFSTLEIQRTEQGDSAMYLCASSILPGQGSNYGYTFGSGTRLTVV.

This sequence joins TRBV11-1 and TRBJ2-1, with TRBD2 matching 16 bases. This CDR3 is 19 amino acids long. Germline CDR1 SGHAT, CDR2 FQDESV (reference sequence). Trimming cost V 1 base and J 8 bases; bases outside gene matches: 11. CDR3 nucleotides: TGTGCCAGCAGCTTAGGCCTATCGGGACTAGCGGGAGGGCCGCATGAGCAGTTCTTC. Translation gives CASSLGLSGLAGGPHEQFF.

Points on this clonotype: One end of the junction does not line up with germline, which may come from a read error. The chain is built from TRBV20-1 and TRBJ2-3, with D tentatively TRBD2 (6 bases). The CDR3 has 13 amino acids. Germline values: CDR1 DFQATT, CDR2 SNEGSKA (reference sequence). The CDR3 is CSAYQDYTDTQYF. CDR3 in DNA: TGCAGTGCTTATCAGGACTACACAGATACGCAGTATTTC.

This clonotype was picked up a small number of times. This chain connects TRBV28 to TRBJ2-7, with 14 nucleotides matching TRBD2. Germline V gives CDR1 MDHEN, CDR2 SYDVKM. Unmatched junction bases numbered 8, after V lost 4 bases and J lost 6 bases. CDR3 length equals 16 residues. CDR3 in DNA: TGTGCCAGCAGTTCTTCCCGACTAGCGGGAGGGGGCGAGCAGTACTTC. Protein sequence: CASSSSRLAGGGEQYF.

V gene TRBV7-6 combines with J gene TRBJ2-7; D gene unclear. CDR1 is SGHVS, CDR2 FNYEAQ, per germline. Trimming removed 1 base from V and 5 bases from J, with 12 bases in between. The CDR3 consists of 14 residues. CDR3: CASSLGSVTNEQYF. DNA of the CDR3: TGTGCCAGCAGCTTAGGTTCAGTTACTAACGAGCAGTACTTC.

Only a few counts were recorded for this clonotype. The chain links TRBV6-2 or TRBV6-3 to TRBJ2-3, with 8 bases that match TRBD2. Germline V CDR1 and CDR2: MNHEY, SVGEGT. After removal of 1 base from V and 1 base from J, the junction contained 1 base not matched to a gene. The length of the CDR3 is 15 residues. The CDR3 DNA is TGTGCCAGCAGTTACTTGCGGGAGGGCACAGATACGCAGTATTTT. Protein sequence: CASSYLREGTDTQYF.

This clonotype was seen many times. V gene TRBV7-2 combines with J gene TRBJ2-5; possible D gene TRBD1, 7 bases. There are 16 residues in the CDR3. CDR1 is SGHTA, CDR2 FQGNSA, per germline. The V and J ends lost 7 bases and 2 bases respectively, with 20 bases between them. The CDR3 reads CASTRFPRGRQETQYF. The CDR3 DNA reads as TGTGCCAGCACCCGGTTCCCCAGGGGGAGGCAAGAGACCCAGTACTTC.

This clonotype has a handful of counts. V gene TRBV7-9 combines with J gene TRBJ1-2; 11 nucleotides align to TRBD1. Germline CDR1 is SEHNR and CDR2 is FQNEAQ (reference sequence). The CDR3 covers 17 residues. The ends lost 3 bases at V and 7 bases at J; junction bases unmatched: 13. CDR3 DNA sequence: TGTGCCAGCAGCTTCTGGACAGGGGGCTTGTCCTCGGGTGGCTACACCTTC. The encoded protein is CASSFWTGGLSSGGYTF. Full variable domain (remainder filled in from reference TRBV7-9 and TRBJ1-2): DTGVSQNPRHKITKRGQNVTFRCDPISEHNRLYWYRQTLGQGPEFLTYFQNEAQLEKSRLLSDRFSAERPKGSFSTLEIQRTEQGDSAMYLCASSFWTGGLSSGGYTFGSGTRLTVV.

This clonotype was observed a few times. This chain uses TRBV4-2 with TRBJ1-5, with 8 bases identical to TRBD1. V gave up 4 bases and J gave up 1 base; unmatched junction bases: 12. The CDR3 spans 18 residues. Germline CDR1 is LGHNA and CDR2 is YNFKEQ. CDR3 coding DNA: TGTGCCAGCAGCCTACTAGCCTGGACAGGGAGGAGCAATCAGCCCCAGCATTTT. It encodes CASSLLAWTGRSNQPQHF.

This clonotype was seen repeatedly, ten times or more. Here the CDR3 DNA reads TGCAGTGCTAGAGTCCCTAGCGGGGGGACCACAGATACGCAGTATTTT. It encodes CSARVPSGGTTDTQYF. The V call is TRBV20-1, the J call TRBJ2-3, with 11 bases fitting TRBD2. The ends lost 1 base at V and 2 bases at J; junction bases unmatched: 5. Germline CDR1 DFQATT, CDR2 SNEGSKA (reference sequence). The CDR3 is 16 amino acids.

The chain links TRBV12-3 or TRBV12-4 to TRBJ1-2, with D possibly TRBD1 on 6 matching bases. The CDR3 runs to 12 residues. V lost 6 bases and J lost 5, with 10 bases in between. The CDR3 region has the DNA TGTGCCAGCAGCACTACAGGGTATGGCTACACCTTC. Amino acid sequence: CASSTTGYGYTF.

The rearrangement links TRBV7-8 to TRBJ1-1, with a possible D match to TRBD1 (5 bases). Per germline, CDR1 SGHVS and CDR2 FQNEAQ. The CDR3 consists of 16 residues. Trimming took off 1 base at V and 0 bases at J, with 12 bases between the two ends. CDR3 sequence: CASSLVAGTMNTEAFF. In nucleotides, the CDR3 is TGTGCCAGCAGCTTAGTGGCAGGGACCATGAACACTGAAGCTTTCTTT.

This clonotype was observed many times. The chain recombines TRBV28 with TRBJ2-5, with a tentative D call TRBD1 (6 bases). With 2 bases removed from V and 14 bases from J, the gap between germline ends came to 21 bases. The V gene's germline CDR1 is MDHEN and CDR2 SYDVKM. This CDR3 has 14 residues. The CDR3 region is CASSLGPNQGFSYF. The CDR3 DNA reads TGTGCCAGCAGTTTAGGCCCTAATCAGGGGTTTTCTTACTTC.

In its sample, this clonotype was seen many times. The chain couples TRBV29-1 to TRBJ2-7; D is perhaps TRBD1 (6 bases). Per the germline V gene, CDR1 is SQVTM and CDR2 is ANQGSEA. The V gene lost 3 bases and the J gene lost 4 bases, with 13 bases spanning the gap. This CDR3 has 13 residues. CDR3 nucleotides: TGCAGCGTTGATTTGGGTGGACAGTACGAGCAGTACTTC. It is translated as CSVDLGGQYEQYF.